The 17 T cell receptor beta chains listed next were all sequenced from one sample in a study of regulatory T cells in long-lasting Graves disease. Time point: newly diagnosed GD, antithyroid drugs for less than 3 months. Preparation of the TCR library used RNA extracted from PBMCs. Library construction for TCR beta used iRepertoire HTBI primers and Arm-PCR of CDR3 regions. Using its own MiXCR run on the multiplex PCR reads, TCRdb lists one record per CDR3 protein. The sample consists of about 560,000 distinct CDR3 sequences, roughly a sixth of them appearing once. This sample was shared with a second study, whose subject was T cells in Graves' hyperthyroidism and ophthalmopathy.

The material sequenced was peripheral blood mononuclear cells (PBMCs), taken at new diagnosis, from a patient treated with antithyroid drugs. The receptor set was obtained from a man between 18 and 35 years old with Graves disease.

This chain joins TRBV13 and TRBJ2-2; D remains ambiguous. Germline V gene lookup returns CDR1 PRHDT and CDR2 FYEKMQ (reference sequence). The CDR3 sequence is 14 residues long. The V and J ends lost 5 bases and 5 bases respectively, with 12 bases between them. The CDR3 DNA reads TGTGCCAGCAGCCCTAATTCCGGGACCGGGGAGCTGTTTTTT. This encodes CASSPNSGTGELFF. Variable domain in full (rest from reference TRBV13 and TRBJ2-2): AAGVIQSPRHLIKEKRETATLKCYPIPRHDTVYWYQQGPGQDPQFLISFYEKMQSDKGSIPDRFSAQQFSDYHSELNMSSLELGDSALYFCASSPNSGTGELFFGEGSRLTVL.

This clonotype was seen repeatedly, ten times or more. This rearrangement joins TRBV30 to TRBJ2-1; 7 nucleotides agree with TRBD1. The length of the CDR3 is 13 residues. Germline CDR1 is GTSNPN and CDR2 is SVGIG (reference sequence). With 0 bases clipped from V and 8 bases from J, the junction kept 4 bases outside the gene matches. CDR3 sequence reads: CAWSVTRGHEQFF. CDR3 DNA: TGTGCCTGGAGTGTTACTAGGGGGCATGAGCAGTTCTTC.

Note on this clonotype: Just one base apart from a much larger clone, this may be a read error. The J gene is TRBJ2-1, the V gene TRBV12-3 or TRBV12-4, with 8 bases matching TRBD2. The CDR3 is 13 amino acids. CDR3 nucleotide sequence: TGTGCCGGCAGTTTAGCGGGGCTCAATGAGCAGTTCTTC. As protein: CAGSLAGLNEQFF.

On this clonotype: This may be a read error, as it is one base from a much larger clone. The CDR3 is CAGRETGLVNTEAFF. Here the CDR3 DNA reads TGTGCCGGCAGGGAAACAGGGTTGGTGAACACTGAAGCTTTCTTT. This sequence joins TRBV28 and TRBJ1-1, with TRBD1 as a possible D gene (6 bases). Germline V gives CDR1 MDHEN, CDR2 SYDVKM. This CDR3 contains 15 residues.

This clonotype was observed at least ten times. The chain carries TRBV2 and TRBJ2-1; 7 positions agree with TRBD2. The CDR3 contains 15 residues. J was trimmed by 2 bases and V by 6 bases; bases with no gene match: 7. Germline V gene sequence: CDR1 SNHLY, CDR2 FYNNEI. CDR3 residues: CASSGTSVAYNEQFF. CDR3 DNA sequence: TGTGCCAGCAGCGGAACTAGCGTGGCCTACAATGAGCAGTTCTTC.

This clonotype was counted a few times. The J gene is TRBJ2-3, the V gene TRBV6-2 or TRBV6-3; D not certain. This CDR3 comprises 13 residues. Trimming cost V 6 bases and J 6 bases, with 13 bases left between them. Germline V gives CDR1 MNHEY, CDR2 SVGEGT. The CDR3 DNA follows: TGTGCCAGCAGAGCCCACGCCCAGGATACGCAGTATTTT. It encodes CASRAHAQDTQYF.

This clonotype was recorded at least ten times. This rearrangement joins TRBV2 to TRBJ2-1; 8 bases line up with TRBD2. V lost 4 bases to trimming and J lost 8 bases; unmatched junction nucleotides: 13. This CDR3 has 16 amino acids. In germline, CDR1 is SNHLY, CDR2 FYNNEI. The CDR3 loop reads CASSGPLGTRSYEQFF. In nucleotides, the CDR3 is TGTGCCAGCAGTGGTCCGTTGGGGACTAGATCGTATGAGCAGTTCTTC. The whole variable domain, filled in from reference TRBV2 and TRBJ2-1, reads EPEVTQTPSHQVTQMGQEVILRCVPISNHLYFYWYRQILGQKVEFLVSFYNNEISEKSEIFDDQFSVERPDGSNFTLKIRSTKLEDSAMYFCASSGPLGTRSYEQFFGPGTRLTVL.

The genes are TRBV27 and TRBJ2-1; TRBD2 matches at 7 bases. Trimming took 2 bases from V and 5 from J; bases not matched to a gene: 12. CDR1 and CDR2 from the germline V gene are MNHEY and SMNVEV (reference sequence). The CDR3 is 17 amino acids. CDR3 sequence (DNA): TGTGCCAGCAGTTTAATCCGTGGACTAGGCCTACACAATGAGCAGTTCTTC. Encoded protein: CASSLIRGLGLHNEQFF.

Concerning this clonotype itself: At one of its ends the junction is not consistent with the germline gene, which may arise from a read error. The chain has TRBV28 and TRBJ2-1; D may be TRBD1 or TRBD2 (5 bases each). Germline assignment: CDR1 MDHEN and CDR2 SYDVKM. The CDR3 runs 16 residues. CDR3 loop: CVSSGGSPRGYNEQFF. The CDR3 nucleotides read TGTGTCAGCAGTGGGGGTAGCCCTAGGGGTTACAATGAGCAGTTCTTC.

This clonotype was seen repeatedly, ten times or more. The V call is TRBV30, the J call TRBJ1-1, with 8 bases fitting TRBD1. The CDR3 runs 14 residues. Looked up from germline, CDR1 is GTSNPN and CDR2 is SVGIG (reference sequence). Losses at the gene ends were 4 bases for V and 5 bases for J; bases not matched to a gene: 9. CDR3 sequence (DNA): TGTGCCTGGAATCCAACAGGGGGTTTGACTGAAGCTTTCTTT. Amino acids: CAWNPTGGLTEAFF.

This clonotype was seen a handful of times. In DNA, the CDR3 is TGTGCCAGCAGTCACTTAGGGGACCGCATACTCTCCTACGAGCAGTACTTC. As protein: CASSHLGDRILSYEQYF. The chain has TRBV6-2 or TRBV6-3 and TRBJ2-7, with D perhaps matching TRBD1 or TRBD2 (5 bases each). Germline CDR1 MNHEY, CDR2 SVGEGT. V lost 5 bases, J lost 0 bases, and 20 bases lay in between. This CDR3 is 17 amino acids long.

This clonotype has just a few counts. The CDR3 DNA reads as TGTGCCAGCTCACGTGAACAGAGCTCCTACGAGCAGTACTTC. It encodes CASSREQSSYEQYF. The chain has TRBV18 and TRBJ2-7; no reliable D call. Germline loops: CDR1 KGHSH, CDR2 LQKENI. The CDR3 is made up of 14 amino acids. V lost 4 bases and J 0 bases, leaving 10 bases between the germline ends.

The V gene is TRBV7-2, the J gene TRBJ2-3, with 14 bases fitting TRBD2. Germline CDR1 is SGHTA and CDR2 is FQGNSA. This CDR3 contains 18 residues. Trimming took 6 bases from V and 8 from J; bases not matched to a gene: 16. As DNA, the CDR3 is TGTGCCAGCAGTTTTTGGCCGGGACTAGCGGGAGTGGGAGTTACGCAGTATTTT. Protein product: CASSFWPGLAGVGVTQYF.

The rearrangement links TRBV30 to TRBJ1-5, with TRBD1 identical over 11 bases. Germline V gene sequence: CDR1 GTSNPN, CDR2 SVGIG (reference sequence). The ends lost 4 bases at V and 9 bases at J; junction bases unmatched: 8. The CDR3 runs 14 residues. The CDR3 reads CAWTSGQGVGPQHF. CDR3 nucleotide sequence: TGTGCCTGGACCTCGGGACAGGGGGTTGGGCCCCAGCATTTT. The full variable domain, with the rest looked up from reference TRBV30 and TRBJ1-5, is SQTIHQWPATLVQPVGSPLSLECTVEGTSNPNLYWYRQAAGRGLQLLFYSVGIGQISSEVPQNLSASRPQDRQFILSSKKLLLSDSGFYLCAWTSGQGVGPQHFGDGTRLSIL.

This clonotype was detected only a few times. The chain combines TRBV6-1 with TRBJ1-2; D remains unclear. This CDR3 is built from 13 residues. The germline gives CDR1 MNHNS, CDR2 SASEGT. The V gene lost 6 bases and the J gene lost 0 bases, with 8 bases spanning the gap. The CDR3 loop reads CASRWGANYGYTF. CDR3 DNA: TGTGCCAGCAGGTGGGGAGCTAACTATGGCTACACCTTC.

Ten or more counts support this clonotype. The rearrangement uses TRBV27 and TRBJ2-7, with TRBD2 matching 9 bases. The CDR3 sequence is 15 residues long. Germline trimming cut 5 bases from V and 4 bases from J; bases unmatched to any gene: 9. CDR1 and CDR2 (germline): MNHEY, SMNVEV (reference sequence). CDR3 DNA: TGTGCCAGCAGTCTAACCCTGGCGGGAGGGTACGAGCAGTACTTC. Its translation: CASSLTLAGGYEQYF.

Many counts were recorded for this clonotype. The chain is built from TRBV10-3 and TRBJ2-5; 13 bases align to TRBD2. The CDR3 is 16 amino acids. Germline CDR1 and CDR2: ENHRY and SYGVKD. V shed 11 bases, J shed 3 bases, and the junction held 12 bases outside the gene matches. The CDR3 loop is CASQGAGLAGKETQYF. The CDR3 DNA is TGTGCCTCCCAAGGCGCGGGACTAGCGGGAAAAGAGACCCAGTACTTC.